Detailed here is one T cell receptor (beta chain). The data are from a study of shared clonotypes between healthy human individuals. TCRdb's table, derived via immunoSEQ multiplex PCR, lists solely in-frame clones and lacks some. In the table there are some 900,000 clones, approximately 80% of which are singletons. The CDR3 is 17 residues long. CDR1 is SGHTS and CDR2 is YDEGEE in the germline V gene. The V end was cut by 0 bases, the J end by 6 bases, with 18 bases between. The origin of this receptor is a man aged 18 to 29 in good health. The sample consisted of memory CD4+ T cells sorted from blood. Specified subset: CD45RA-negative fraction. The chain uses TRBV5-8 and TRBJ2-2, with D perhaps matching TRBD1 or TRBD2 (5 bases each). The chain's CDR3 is CASSLGGRSPGSGELFF. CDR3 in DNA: TGTGCCAGCAGCTTGGGGGGACGGTCCCCCGGCTCCGGGGAGCTGTTTTTT. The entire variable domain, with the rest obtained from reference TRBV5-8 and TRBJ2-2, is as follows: EAGVTQSPTHLIKTRGQQATLRCSPISGHTSVYWYQQALGLGLQFLLWYDEGEERNRGNFPPRFSGRQFPNYSSELNVNALELEDSALYLCASSLGGRSPGSGELFFGEGSRLTVL.